This paragraph reports one T cell receptor (beta chain). Its antigen is undetermined. The sample originates from a study of CD8+ T cells in alopecia areata. Extracted from the samples, RNA was reverse transcribed into cDNA to serve as the sequencing template. Produced via immunoSEQ multiplex PCR; TCRdb's table is partial and in-frame only. The data contain roughly 100,000 clones, roughly 53% of them seen just once; the ten biggest clones take up 8.5% to 10%. Study results and limitations: Tissue-resident alphabeta T cells belonging to normal skin likewise get sequenced within scalp specimens. In lesional scalp, particularly from alopecia totalis/universalis, clonality was higher than in normal scalp. Patients displayed less clarity in TCR sharing than mice, a finding possibly related to HLA.

The germline V and J ends were trimmed by 4 bases and 8 bases, with 9 bases remaining between them. The CDR3 is 11 residues long. Germline V lookup: CDR1 SQVTM, CDR2 ANQGSEA. This chain connects TRBV29-1 to TRBJ2-1; D is uncertain. The receptor comes from a human donor in good health. The sample comprised CD4+ T cells sorted from blood. The CDR3 region has the DNA TGCAGCGTTGGTCAGTTGGATGAGCAGTTCTTC. Its protein product is CSVGQLDEQFF.